This TCR beta chain was obtained from a study of blood T cell repertoires in COVID-19. Study-wide context: PBMCs, B-cell-depleted T cells, or T cells provided the cDNA or gDNA that made up the material.

Original methodology: The authors estimated nucleated cell counts from reference gene primer amplification. The protocol was immunoSEQ multiplex PCR, while the TCRdb copy is restricted to in-frame clones and leaves out a portion. D and trimming were read from the DNA, whereas the V and J calls and clone size are those reported in that table. The data contain about 170,000 clones, about 83% of them singletons. Germline CDR1 is PRHDT and CDR2 is FYEKMQ (reference sequence). CDR3 length: 13 amino acids. The V end was cut by 2 bases, the J end by 5 bases, with 9 bases between. The V gene is TRBV13, the J gene TRBJ1-1, with D perhaps TRBD1 (5 bases). The sequenced sample consisted of peripheral blood. The TCR was taken from a man aged 35 to 55 who had recovered from COVID-19. Written as DNA, the CDR3 is TGTGCCAGCAGCTTATCTTCAGGGACTGAAGCTTTCTTT. Encoded protein: CASSLSSGTEAFF.